One and the same sample provided the 6 T cell receptor beta chains below, sequenced in a study of blood T cell repertoires in COVID-19. Measured with immunoSEQ multiplex PCR; TCRdb has only the in-frame clones, and not every one. The table has roughly 450,000 clones, around 91% seen once. Sequencing was performed on PBMCs or T cells enriched from blood (not recorded which). The source is a man younger than 30 who had recovered from COVID-19.

This clone is a singleton in its sample. This chain joins TRBV10-1 and TRBJ2-7; 7 bases agree with TRBD1. Germline assignment: CDR1 WNHNN and CDR2 SYGVQD (reference sequence). This CDR3 has 14 amino acids. Unmatched junction bases numbered 5, after V lost 6 bases and J lost 0 bases. The CDR3, as DNA: TGCGCCAGCAGCAACACAGGGGTCTCCTACGAGCAGTACTTC. Translation: CASSNTGVSYEQYF.

The V gene is TRBV7-8, the J gene TRBJ1-1; 9 bases line up with TRBD1. The V and J ends lost 3 bases and 1 base, in that order; junction bases with no gene match: 6. Germline lookup yields CDR1 SGHVS and CDR2 FQNEAQ. This CDR3 has 16 amino acids. The CDR3 nucleotides are TGTGCCAGCAGCTTCAGACCACAGGGGGCGAACACTGAAGCTTTCTTT. It yields the protein CASSFRPQGANTEAFF.

The gene calls are TRBV19 and TRBJ1-4; possibly TRBD1 for D (5 bases). The CDR3 spans 15 residues. V lost 6 bases and J lost 7, with 18 bases in between. The V gene's germline CDR1 is LNHDA and CDR2 SQIVND (reference sequence). The CDR3 DNA reads TGTGCCAGTAGCCCGTTTACAGGTCTGACTGAAAAACTGTTTTTT. Amino acids: CASSPFTGLTEKLFF.

This chain connects TRBV7-9 to TRBJ1-2, with 7 bases fitting TRBD1. The CDR3 is 14 residues long. CDR1 SEHNR and CDR2 FQNEAQ come from the germline V gene (reference sequence). V shed 4 bases, J shed 1 base, and the junction held 3 bases outside the gene matches. Here the CDR3 reads CASSWDSVNYGYTF. For the CDR3, the DNA is TGTGCCAGCAGCTGGGACAGTGTTAACTATGGCTACACCTTC.

The chain recombines TRBV2 with TRBJ1-1; D is unclear. The CDR3 extends over 13 amino acids. In germline, CDR1 is SNHLY, CDR2 FYNNEI. The germline V and J ends were trimmed by 7 bases and 4 bases, with 13 bases remaining between them. This CDR3 is CASTTRLSTEAFF. As DNA, the CDR3 is TGTGCCAGCACTACCAGGCTGAGCACTGAAGCTTTCTTT.

The J gene is TRBJ2-2, the V gene TRBV2, with 14 nucleotides matching TRBD2. CDR3 length equals 17 residues. Trimming cost V 6 bases and J 3 bases; bases outside gene matches: 6. Germline CDR1 SNHLY, CDR2 FYNNEI. CDR3: CASSLGGLAGDTGELFF. Written as DNA, the CDR3 is TGTGCCAGCAGCCTGGGGGGACTAGCGGGAGACACCGGGGAGCTGTTTTTT.